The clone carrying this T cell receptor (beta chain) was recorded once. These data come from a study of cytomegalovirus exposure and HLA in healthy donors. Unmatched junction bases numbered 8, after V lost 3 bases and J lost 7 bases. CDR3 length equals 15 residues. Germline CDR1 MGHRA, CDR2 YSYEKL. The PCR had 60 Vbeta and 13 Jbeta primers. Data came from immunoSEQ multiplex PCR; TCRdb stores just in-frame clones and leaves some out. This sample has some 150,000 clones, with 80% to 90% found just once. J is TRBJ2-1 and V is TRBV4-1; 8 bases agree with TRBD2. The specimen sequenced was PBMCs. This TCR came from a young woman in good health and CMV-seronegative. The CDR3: CASSQGGLAENEQFF. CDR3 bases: TGCGCCAGCAGCCAGGGTGGACTAGCTGAGAATGAGCAGTTCTTC.